A single sample gave rise to the 20 T cell receptor beta chains below, sequenced in a study of T-cell reconstitution after alpha-beta-depleted transplantation in children. Researchers prepared the TCRbeta library using unique molecular identifiers, the study reports. TCRdb recomputed calls from the PCR reads with MiXCR, one row per CDR3 protein. The sample holds roughly 670,000 distinct CDR3 sequences, around 14% seen once. The sequencing here drew on PBMCs, taken before TCRalphabeta/CD19-depleted stem cell transplant. The receptors derive from a girl aged 2 to 10 with congenital amegakaryocytic thrombocytopenia, due to receive a stem cell transplant.

This clonotype has more than one count but fewer than ten. This chain uses TRBV15 with TRBJ2-7, with D possibly being TRBD1 (5 bases). Germline CDR1 reads LNHNV; CDR2 reads YYDKDF (reference sequence). The CDR3 is 13 amino acids. V lost 5 bases and J 7 bases, leaving 15 bases between the germline ends. CDR3 residues: CATSLVQGWEQYF. As DNA, the CDR3 is TGTGCCACCAGCTTAGTCCAGGGTTGGGAGCAGTACTTC.

The gene calls are TRBV14 and TRBJ2-1; TRBD2 agrees at 9 bases. The junction had 5 bases not matched to a gene; V was cut back by 0 bases and J by 8 bases. This CDR3 has 15 residues. From germline, CDR1 is SGHDN and CDR2 FVKESK. The chain's CDR3 is CASSQEASGIYEQFF. CDR3 in DNA: TGTGCCAGCAGCCAAGAGGCTAGCGGGATTTATGAGCAGTTCTTC.

Only a few counts were recorded for this clonotype. The V gene is TRBV9, the J gene TRBJ2-7, with 7 bases lining up with TRBD1. The CDR3 contains 17 residues. Germline CDR1 SGDLS, CDR2 YYNGEE. After removal of 4 bases from V and 6 bases from J, the junction contained 19 bases not matched to a gene. CDR3 in amino acids: CASSPRQGFGALGEQYF. For the CDR3, the DNA is TGTGCCAGCAGCCCGCGACAGGGCTTTGGCGCTTTGGGCGAGCAGTACTTC.

The chain is built from TRBV25-1 and TRBJ2-3, with 8 bases identical to TRBD2. V was pared by 10 bases and J by 2 bases, with 11 bases of the junction left unmatched. Germline V gene sequence: CDR1 MGHDK, CDR2 SYGVNS. This CDR3 comprises 15 residues. The DNA for the CDR3 is TGTGCCACCAGCGGACTAGCCCTTACCACAGATACGCAGTATTTT. It yields the protein CATSGLALTTDTQYF.

The chain recombines TRBV6-6 with TRBJ1-5; a possible D gene is TRBD1 (5 bases). Germline V gene sequence: CDR1 MNHNY, CDR2 SVGAGI (reference sequence). This CDR3 has 13 residues. Trimming took 2 bases from V and 8 from J, leaving 10 bases between them. The CDR3 coding sequence is TGTGCCAGCAGTTACAGAGGAGGGGAGCCCCAGCATTTT. Protein: CASSYRGGEPQHF.

The rearrangement joins TRBV12-3 or TRBV12-4 to TRBJ2-1; a weak D match, TRBD1 (6 bases). Trimming stripped 2 bases from V and 6 bases from J, with 11 bases between. This CDR3 contains 14 residues. For the CDR3, the DNA is TGTGCCAGCAGTTTAAACAGGGTGGGCAATGAGCAGTTCTTC. Its translation is CASSLNRVGNEQFF.

This clonotype was recorded at least ten times. The rearrangement uses TRBV10-1 and TRBJ2-1; 7 bases line up with TRBD2. Germline CDR1 and CDR2: WNHNN and SYGVQD (reference sequence). There are 13 residues in the CDR3. V lost 11 bases, J lost 5 bases, and 9 bases stayed unmatched. In DNA, the CDR3 is TGCGCCCGGGGGGAGAAAAACGACAATGAGCAGTTCTTC. Protein product: CARGEKNDNEQFF.

About this clonotype itself: Just one base apart from a much larger clone, this may be a read error. The V gene is TRBV25-1, the J gene TRBJ2-5; D is undetermined. Trimming cost V 4 bases and J 2 bases, with 8 bases left between them. In germline, CDR1 is MGHDK, CDR2 SYGVNS. The CDR3 loop spans 13 amino acids. CDR3 region: CASSGLTQETQYF. The CDR3 DNA reads TGTGCCAGCAGTGGCCTCACGCAAGAGACCCAGTACTTC.

This clonotype was recorded at least ten times. This chain uses TRBV5-1 with TRBJ2-1; perhaps TRBD2 as D (6 bases). The V end lost 0 bases, the J end lost 13 bases, and 11 bases lay between the germline ends. This CDR3 has 12 residues. Germline CDR1 SGHRS, CDR2 YFSETQ. This chain's CDR3 is CASSLEGLPQFF. CDR3 sequence (DNA): TGCGCCAGCAGCTTGGAGGGACTTCCCCAGTTCTTC.

This clonotype was observed a handful of times. The genes are TRBV20-1 and TRBJ1-5, with a weak D call TRBD1 (5 bases). There are 17 residues in the CDR3. Between the trimmed V and J ends, which lost 0 bases and 2 bases, there was a span of 17 bases. Germline CDR1 and CDR2: DFQATT and SNEGSKA (reference sequence). CDR3 loop: CSARELKGAGGNQPQHF. CDR3 bases: TGCAGTGCTAGAGAACTTAAAGGGGCTGGGGGCAATCAGCCCCAGCATTTT.

This clonotype was found many times. The CDR3 nucleotides are TGCAGTGCCAGGACTAGCGGGAGAGGGTACAATGAGCAGTTCTTC. This gives the protein CSARTSGRGYNEQFF. J is TRBJ2-1 and V is TRBV20-1; 13 nucleotides line up with TRBD2. The CDR3 totals 15 residues. From germline, CDR1 is DFQATT and CDR2 SNEGSKA (reference sequence). V trimming: 6 bases; J trimming: 4 bases; junction bases outside the gene matches: 6.

The chain joins TRBV20-1 to TRBJ2-1, with 8 bases aligning to TRBD2. The V gene end was trimmed by 6 bases and the J gene end by 7 bases; junction bases not matched to a gene: 5. CDR1 is DFQATT, CDR2 SNEGSKA, per germline (reference sequence). This CDR3 region has 12 residues. The CDR3 nucleotides are TGCAGTGCCGGGAGGGGGTGGAATGAGCAGTTCTTC. It translates to CSAGRGWNEQFF.

This clonotype was observed at least ten times. The chain combines TRBV29-1 with TRBJ2-1, with TRBD2 matching over 8 bases. After removal of 6 bases from V and 2 bases from J, the junction contained 6 bases not matched to a gene. Germline V gene sequence: CDR1 SQVTM, CDR2 ANQGSEA. The length of the CDR3 is 14 residues. CDR3 nucleotides: TGCAGCGTGATGGATAGCGGGGCCTACAATGAGCAGTTCTTC. This encodes CSVMDSGAYNEQFF.

This clonotype has a handful of counts. The chain uses TRBV20-1 and TRBJ2-1, with 8 bases lining up with TRBD2. This CDR3 comprises 17 residues. V was pared by 0 bases and J by 3 bases, with 10 bases of the junction left unmatched. Germline V lookup: CDR1 DFQATT, CDR2 SNEGSKA (reference sequence). The DNA for the CDR3 is TGCAGTGCTAGAGACCCACTAAAGCGGGAGTTCTACAATGAGCAGTTCTTC. It encodes CSARDPLKREFYNEQFF.

The chain links TRBV7-9 to TRBJ2-1, with 10 nucleotides matching TRBD2. The CDR3 contains 17 residues. The J segment lost 7 bases and the V segment lost 1 base, leaving 10 bases of the junction unmatched. Germline V gene lookup returns CDR1 SEHNR and CDR2 FQNEAQ (reference sequence). This CDR3 is CASSLDPAGGPGNEQFF. CDR3 DNA sequence: TGTGCCAGCAGCTTAGACCCAGCGGGAGGGCCTGGTAATGAGCAGTTCTTC.

This clonotype was detected many times. The V call is TRBV5-1, the J call TRBJ2-3; TRBD2 agrees at 10 bases. The CDR3 consists of 16 residues. Losses at the gene ends were 4 bases for V and 2 bases for J; bases not matched to a gene: 7. In germline, CDR1 is SGHRS, CDR2 YFSETQ. CDR3 nucleotides: TGCGCCAGCAGCCCGACAAGCGGGAGGGTCACAGATACGCAGTATTTT. Translated: CASSPTSGRVTDTQYF.

The V and J genes are TRBV6-2 or TRBV6-3 and TRBJ2-6; no firm D call. Between the trimmed V and J ends, which lost 8 bases and 0 bases, there was a span of 11 bases. The CDR3 runs to 15 residues. CDR1 and CDR2 (germline): MNHEY, SVGEGT. The CDR3 here is CASRSWDSGANVLTF. For the CDR3, the DNA is TGTGCCAGCCGCTCTTGGGACTCTGGGGCCAACGTCCTGACTTTC.

This clonotype was picked up many times. V gene TRBV12-3 or TRBV12-4 combines with J gene TRBJ1-2, with a possible D match to TRBD1 (5 bases). This CDR3 is 14 amino acids long. Trimming shortened V by 4 bases and J by 8 bases, and 17 bases separated the two germline ends. CDR3 in amino acids: CASSWVEERGGYTF. The CDR3 DNA follows: TGTGCCAGCAGTTGGGTTGAGGAAAGGGGAGGCTACACCTTC.

This clonotype appeared many times. This chain connects TRBV5-1 to TRBJ2-3, with 10 nucleotides matching TRBD2. Germline trimming cut 2 bases from V and 2 bases from J; bases unmatched to any gene: 8. The CDR3 has 17 amino acids. Germline V gives CDR1 SGHRS, CDR2 YFSETQ. DNA for the CDR3: TGCGCCAGCAGCTTTGGCCTAGCGGGAGTTTTCACAGATACGCAGTATTTT. Amino acids: CASSFGLAGVFTDTQYF.

In its sample, this clonotype was seen many times. This sequence joins TRBV27 and TRBJ2-7; 13 bases align to TRBD2. The J segment lost 3 bases and the V segment lost 6 bases, leaving 5 bases of the junction unmatched. Per germline, CDR1 MNHEY and CDR2 SMNVEV (reference sequence). The CDR3 contains 15 residues. For the CDR3, the DNA is TGTGCCAGCAGCCGCGGACTAGCGGGAGTCTACGAGCAGTACTTC. Its translation is CASSRGLAGVYEQYF.